These 16 T cell receptor beta chains originate from one sample sequenced in a study of blood T cell repertoires in COVID-19. Data came from immunoSEQ multiplex PCR; TCRdb stores just in-frame clones and leaves some out. The table records about 83,000 clones, around nine tenths of them present only once. Sequencing input: peripheral blood. The source of these receptors is a man older than 75 with active or convalescent COVID-19.

The rearrangement links TRBV5-1 to TRBJ2-1, with D possibly matching TRBD2 (6 bases). This CDR3 spans 13 amino acids. The V gene's germline CDR1 is SGHRS and CDR2 YFSETQ. V was pared by 2 bases and J by 9 bases, with 12 bases between. The CDR3 loop reads CASSLLEGGEQFF. In nucleotides, the CDR3 is TGCGCCAGCAGCTTACTCGAGGGAGGTGAGCAGTTCTTC.

The chain uses TRBV6-4 and TRBJ1-6; TRBD1 agrees at 10 bases. The germline CDR1 and CDR2 sequences are MRHNA and SNTAGT. The trim removed 4 bases at V and 9 bases at J, leaving 0 bases unmatched. The CDR3 runs to 13 residues. The CDR3 is CASSGDRGSPLHF. The CDR3 region has the DNA TGTGCCAGCAGTGGGGACAGGGGTTCACCCCTCCACTTT.

The chain couples TRBV7-9 to TRBJ2-7, with 9 bases matching TRBD2. This CDR3 comprises 14 residues. Trimming cost V 3 bases and J 6 bases; bases outside gene matches: 6. In germline, CDR1 is SEHNR, CDR2 FQNEAQ (reference sequence). In DNA, the CDR3 is TGTGCCAGCAGCTTTGCAGCGGGAGGAGGCGAGCAGTACGTC. Its protein product is CASSFAAGGGEQYV.

V is TRBV19 and J is TRBJ2-5; no clear D. This CDR3 region has 13 residues. The germline V and J ends were trimmed by 5 bases and 2 bases, with 9 bases remaining between them. CDR1 and CDR2 (germline): LNHDA, SQIVND (reference sequence). The CDR3 sequence is CASSWARQETQYF. CDR3 sequence (DNA): TGTGCCAGTAGTTGGGCCAGACAAGAGACCCAGTACTTC.

The chain combines TRBV11-2 with TRBJ1-6; D gene ambiguous. V shed 1 base and J shed 10 bases, with 8 bases lying between them. The CDR3 loop spans 13 amino acids. From germline, CDR1 is SGHAT and CDR2 FQNNGV. In nucleotides, the CDR3 is TGTGCCAGCAGCTTAGCACGAGTGTCACCCCTCCACTTT. It translates to CASSLARVSPLHF.

This clone was recorded a few times. This chain links TRBV5-5 with TRBJ1-2; 9 bases line up with TRBD1. V was pared by 4 bases and J by 8 bases, with 6 bases of the junction left unmatched. CDR1 is SGHKS and CDR2 is YYEKEE in the germline V gene (reference sequence). The CDR3 runs 13 residues. The CDR3 protein is CASSQWTGVGYTF. The CDR3 DNA sequence: TGTGCCAGCAGCCAATGGACAGGGGTAGGCTACACCTTC.

This rearrangement joins TRBV30 to TRBJ2-2; possible D gene TRBD2, 6 bases. CDR1 and CDR2 (germline): GTSNPN, SVGIG (reference sequence). The CDR3 length is 13 residues. The V end lost 7 bases, the J end lost 0 bases, and 9 bases lay between the germline ends. The CDR3 bases are TGTGCCTCTTCTAGCGCGAACACCGGGGAGCTGTTTTTT. Translation: CASSSANTGELFF.

This clone was counted a single time. The chain carries TRBV12-3 or TRBV12-4 and TRBJ1-1, with no clear D. Trimming stripped 3 bases from V and 6 bases from J, with 8 bases between. This CDR3 has 12 residues. The CDR3 loop is CASSFGVPEAFF. As DNA, the CDR3 is TGTGCCAGCAGTTTCGGGGTCCCTGAAGCTTTCTTT.

This clone showed up just once. V and J are TRBV3-1 (or the pseudogene TRBV3-2) and TRBJ1-3; D unresolved. The V end was cut by 1 base, the J end by 2 bases, with 12 bases between. The CDR3 covers 16 residues. The germline gives CDR1 LGHDT, CDR2 YNNKEL (reference sequence). CDR3 DNA: TGTGCCAGCAGCCAAGGTCCCGAACGCGCTGGAAACACCATATATTTT. Protein product: CASSQGPERAGNTIYF.

The chain carries TRBV27 and TRBJ1-1; 9 nucleotides align to TRBD1. V lost 4 bases to trimming and J lost 3 bases; unmatched junction nucleotides: 6. The CDR3 has 15 residues. Per germline, CDR1 MNHEY and CDR2 SMNVEV (reference sequence). The CDR3 bases are TGTGCCAGCAGTTCCTCCGGGACAGGGTACACTGAAGCTTTCTTT. Translating gives CASSSSGTGYTEAFF.

The chain combines TRBV4-2 with TRBJ2-2, with 9 bases that match TRBD2. The CDR3 totals 16 residues. The ends lost 11 bases at V and 7 bases at J; junction bases unmatched: 17. CDR1 and CDR2 (germline): LGHNA, YNFKEQ. This chain's CDR3 is CAFKTSGSPDGGELFF. The CDR3 DNA reads as TGTGCCTTCAAAACTAGCGGGTCTCCCGATGGCGGGGAGCTGTTTTTT.

In this sample, this clone turned up a few times. This chain joins TRBV7-3 and TRBJ1-1; D unresolved. The V end was cut by 4 bases, the J end by 5 bases, with 11 bases between. The CDR3 runs 13 residues. The germline V gene encodes CDR1 SGHTA and CDR2 FQGTGA. The CDR3 reads CASSSQYRTEAFF. The CDR3 bases are TGTGCCAGCAGCTCACAGTATAGAACTGAAGCTTTCTTT. Full variable domain (outside the CDR3, taken from reference TRBV7-3 and TRBJ1-1): GAGVSQTPSNKVTEKGKYVELRCDPISGHTALYWYRQSLGQGPEFLIYFQGTGAADDSGLPNDRFFAVRPEGSVSTLKIQRTERGDSAVYLCASSSQYRTEAFFGQGTRLTVV.

The chain links TRBV6-4 to TRBJ1-4; 7 nucleotides agree with TRBD1. V dropped 2 bases and J dropped 3; count of bases not matched to a gene: 3. The CDR3 is made up of 15 amino acids. The germline gives CDR1 MRHNA, CDR2 SNTAGT. The CDR3 protein is CASSDGTGANEKLFF. In DNA, the CDR3 is TGTGCCAGCAGTGACGGTACAGGGGCTAATGAAAAACTGTTTTTT.

The chain carries TRBV6-5 and TRBJ2-2, with TRBD2 identical over 11 bases. Unmatched junction bases numbered 4, after V lost 6 bases and J lost 7 bases. CDR1 MNHEY and CDR2 SVGAGI come from the germline V gene. The CDR3 consists of 14 residues. In DNA, the CDR3 is TGTGCCAGCAGACTAGCGGGAGTAGTCGGGGAGCTGTTTTTT. Translating gives CASRLAGVVGELFF.

The chain uses TRBV5-1 and TRBJ1-1, with TRBD1 matching 9 bases. Germline trimming cut 4 bases from V and 2 bases from J; bases unmatched to any gene: 6. Per germline, CDR1 SGHRS and CDR2 YFSETQ. CDR3 size: 15 residues. CDR3 nucleotide sequence: TGCGCCAGCAGCAACAGGGACAGGGATAACACTGAAGCTTTCTTT. Its protein is CASSNRDRDNTEAFF.

V gene TRBV11-2 combines with J gene TRBJ2-3, with TRBD1 as a possible D gene (6 bases). Trimming stripped 2 bases from V and 1 base from J, with 7 bases between. Germline values: CDR1 SGHAT, CDR2 FQNNGV. The CDR3 length is 14 residues. In DNA, the CDR3 is TGTGCCAGCAGCTTAAGGACAGGCACAGATACGCAGTATTTT. Protein sequence: CASSLRTGTDTQYF.